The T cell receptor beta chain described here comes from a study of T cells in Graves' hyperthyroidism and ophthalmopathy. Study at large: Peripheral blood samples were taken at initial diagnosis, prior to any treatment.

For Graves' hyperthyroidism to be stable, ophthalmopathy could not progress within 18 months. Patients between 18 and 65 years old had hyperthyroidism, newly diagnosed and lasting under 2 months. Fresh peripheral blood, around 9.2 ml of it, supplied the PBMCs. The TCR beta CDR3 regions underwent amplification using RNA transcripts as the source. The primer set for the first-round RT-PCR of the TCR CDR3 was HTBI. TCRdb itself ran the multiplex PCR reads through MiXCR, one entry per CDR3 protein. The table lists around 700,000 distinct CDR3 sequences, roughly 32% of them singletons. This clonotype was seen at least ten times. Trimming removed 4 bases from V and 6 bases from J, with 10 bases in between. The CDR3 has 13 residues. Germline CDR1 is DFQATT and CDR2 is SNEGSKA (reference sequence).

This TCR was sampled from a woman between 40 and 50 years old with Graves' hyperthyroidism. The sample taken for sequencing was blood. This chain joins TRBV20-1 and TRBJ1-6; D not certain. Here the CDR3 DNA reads TGCAGTGCTAAAGATTCCACTAATTCACCCCTCCACTTT. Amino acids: CSAKDSTNSPLHF.